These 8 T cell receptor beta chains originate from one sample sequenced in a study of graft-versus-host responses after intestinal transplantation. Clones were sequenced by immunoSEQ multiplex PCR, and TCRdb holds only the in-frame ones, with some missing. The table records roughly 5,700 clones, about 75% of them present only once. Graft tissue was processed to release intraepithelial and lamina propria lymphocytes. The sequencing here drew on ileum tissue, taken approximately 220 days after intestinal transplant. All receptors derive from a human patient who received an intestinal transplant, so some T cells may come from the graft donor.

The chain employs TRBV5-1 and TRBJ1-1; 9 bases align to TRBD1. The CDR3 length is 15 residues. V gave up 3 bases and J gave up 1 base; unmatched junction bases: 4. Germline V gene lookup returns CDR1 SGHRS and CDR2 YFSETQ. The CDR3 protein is CASSSRTGANTEAFF. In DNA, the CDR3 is TGCGCCAGCAGCTCCAGGACAGGGGCGAACACTGAAGCTTTCTTT.

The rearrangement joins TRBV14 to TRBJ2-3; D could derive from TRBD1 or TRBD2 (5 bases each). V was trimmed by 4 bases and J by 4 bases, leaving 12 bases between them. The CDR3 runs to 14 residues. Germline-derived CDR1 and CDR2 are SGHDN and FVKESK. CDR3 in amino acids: CASSPWTGPDTQYF. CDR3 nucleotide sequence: TGTGCCAGCAGCCCTTGGACGGGGCCAGATACGCAGTATTTT.

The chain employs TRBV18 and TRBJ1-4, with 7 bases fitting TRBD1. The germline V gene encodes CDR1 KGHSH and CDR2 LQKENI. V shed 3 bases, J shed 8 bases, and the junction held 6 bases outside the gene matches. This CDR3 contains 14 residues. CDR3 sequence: CASSPVGGVEKLFF. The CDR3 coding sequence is TGTGCCAGCTCACCTGTAGGGGGCGTCGAAAAACTGTTTTTT.

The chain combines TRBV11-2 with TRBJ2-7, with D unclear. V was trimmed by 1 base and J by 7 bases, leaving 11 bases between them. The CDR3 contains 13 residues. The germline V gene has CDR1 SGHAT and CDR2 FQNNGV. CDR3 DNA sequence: TGTGCCAGCAGCTTAGTCCCGCTTACTGAGCAGTACTTC. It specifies CASSLVPLTEQYF.

CDR3 residues: CASSQDRRAGLLETQYF. The DNA for the CDR3 is TGCGCCAGCAGCCAAGATCGTCGGGCTGGTCTGTTGGAGACCCAGTACTTC. V gene TRBV4-1 combines with J gene TRBJ2-5; D gene ambiguous. Germline CDR1 is MGHRA and CDR2 is YSYEKL. Trimming removed 0 bases at V and 5 bases at J, with 19 bases between. The CDR3 extends over 17 amino acids.

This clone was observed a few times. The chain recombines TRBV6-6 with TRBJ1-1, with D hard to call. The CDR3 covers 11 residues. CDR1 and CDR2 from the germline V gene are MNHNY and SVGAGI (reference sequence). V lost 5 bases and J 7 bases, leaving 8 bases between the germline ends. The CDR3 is CASSEDREAFF. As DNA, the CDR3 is TGTGCCAGCAGTGAGGACCGTGAAGCTTTCTTT.

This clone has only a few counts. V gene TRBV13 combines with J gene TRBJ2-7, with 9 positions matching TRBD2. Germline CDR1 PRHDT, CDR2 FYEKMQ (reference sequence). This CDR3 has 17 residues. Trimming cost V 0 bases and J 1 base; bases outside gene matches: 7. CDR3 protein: CASSLGSGGGASYEQYF. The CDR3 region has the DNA TGTGCCAGCAGCTTAGGGTCTGGCGGGGGGGCATCCTACGAGCAGTACTTC.

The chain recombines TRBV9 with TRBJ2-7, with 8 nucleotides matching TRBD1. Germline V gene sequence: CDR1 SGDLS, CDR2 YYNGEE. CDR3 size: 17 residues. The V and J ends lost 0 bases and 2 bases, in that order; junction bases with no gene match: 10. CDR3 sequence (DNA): TGTGCCAGCAGCGTAGTTCCCTACCCGGGACAGGCCTACGAGCAGTACTTC. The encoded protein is CASSVVPYPGQAYEQYF.